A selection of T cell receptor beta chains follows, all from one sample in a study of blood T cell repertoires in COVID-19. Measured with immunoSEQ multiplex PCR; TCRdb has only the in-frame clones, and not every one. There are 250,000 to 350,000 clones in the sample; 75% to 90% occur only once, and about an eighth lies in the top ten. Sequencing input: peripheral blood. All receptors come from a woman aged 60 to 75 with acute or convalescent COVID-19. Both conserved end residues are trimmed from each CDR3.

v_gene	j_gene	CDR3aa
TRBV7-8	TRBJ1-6	ASSARDSSYNSPLH
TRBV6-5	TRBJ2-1	ASSQTSGPYNEQF
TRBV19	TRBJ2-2	ASSIVWNTGELF
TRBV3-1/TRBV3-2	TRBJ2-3	ASSQGATSANTDTQY
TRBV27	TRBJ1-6	ASSFLGLSSYNSPLH
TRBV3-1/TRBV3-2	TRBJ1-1	ASSQTDRRAYTEAF
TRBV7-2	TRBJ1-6	ASSLDRFSPLH
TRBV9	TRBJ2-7	ASSPRTSGGGEQY
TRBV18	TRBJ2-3	ASSPGLAGADTQY
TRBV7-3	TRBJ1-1	ASSSTMNTEAF
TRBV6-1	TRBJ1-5	ASSEGGGAPGQPQH
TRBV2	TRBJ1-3	ASSPDRAAGNTIY
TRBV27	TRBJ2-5	ASSTLLAGGVETQY
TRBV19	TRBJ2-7	ASSSAGYEQY
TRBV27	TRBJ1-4	ASRHSLREKLF
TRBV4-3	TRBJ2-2	ASSQDRGGELF
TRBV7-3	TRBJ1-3	ASSFPRDLSGNTIY